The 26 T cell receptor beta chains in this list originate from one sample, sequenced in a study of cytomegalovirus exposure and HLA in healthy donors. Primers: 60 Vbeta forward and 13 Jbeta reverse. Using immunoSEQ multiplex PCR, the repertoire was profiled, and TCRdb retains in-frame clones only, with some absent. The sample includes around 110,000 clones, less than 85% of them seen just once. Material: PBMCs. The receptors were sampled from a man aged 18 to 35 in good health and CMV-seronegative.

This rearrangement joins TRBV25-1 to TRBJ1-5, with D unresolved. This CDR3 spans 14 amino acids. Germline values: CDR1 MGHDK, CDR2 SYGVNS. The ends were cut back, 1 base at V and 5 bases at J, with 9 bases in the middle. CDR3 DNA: TGTGCCAGCAGTGAATTGGGCCAGTATCAGCCCCAGCATTTT. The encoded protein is CASSELGQYQPQHF.

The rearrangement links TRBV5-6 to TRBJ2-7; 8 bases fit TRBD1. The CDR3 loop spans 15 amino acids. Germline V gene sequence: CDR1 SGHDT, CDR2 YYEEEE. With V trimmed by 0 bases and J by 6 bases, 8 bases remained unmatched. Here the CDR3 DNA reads TGTGCCAGCAGCTTGGCCGTCGGGACAGGCACCGAGCAGTACTTC. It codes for CASSLAVGTGTEQYF.

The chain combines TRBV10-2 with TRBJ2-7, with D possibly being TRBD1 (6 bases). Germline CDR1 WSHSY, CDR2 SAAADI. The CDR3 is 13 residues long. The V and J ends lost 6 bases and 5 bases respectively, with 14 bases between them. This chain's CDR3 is CASRKTGLHEQYF. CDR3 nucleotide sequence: TGCGCCAGCAGGAAAACAGGGCTCCACGAGCAGTACTTC.

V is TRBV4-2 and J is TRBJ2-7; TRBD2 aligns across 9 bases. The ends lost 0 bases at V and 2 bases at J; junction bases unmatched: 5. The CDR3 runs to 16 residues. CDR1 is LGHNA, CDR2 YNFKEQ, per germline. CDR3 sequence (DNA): TGTGCCAGCAGCCAAGAGACTAGCGGAGGAGCCTACGAGCAGTACTTC. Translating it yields CASSQETSGGAYEQYF.

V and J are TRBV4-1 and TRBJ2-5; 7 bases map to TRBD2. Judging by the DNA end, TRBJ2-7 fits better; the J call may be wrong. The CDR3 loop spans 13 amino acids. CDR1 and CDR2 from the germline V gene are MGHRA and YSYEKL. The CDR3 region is CASSGAGDDEQYF. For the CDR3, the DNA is TGCGCCAGCTCCGGTGCGGGGGACGACGAGCAGTACTTC.

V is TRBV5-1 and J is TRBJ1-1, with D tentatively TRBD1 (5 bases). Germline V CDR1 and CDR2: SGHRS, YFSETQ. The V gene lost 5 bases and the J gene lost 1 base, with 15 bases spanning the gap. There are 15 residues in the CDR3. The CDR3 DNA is TGCGCCAGCAGTCGTAAAGGGGCCGAGAACACTGAAGCTTTCTTT. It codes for CASSRKGAENTEAFF.

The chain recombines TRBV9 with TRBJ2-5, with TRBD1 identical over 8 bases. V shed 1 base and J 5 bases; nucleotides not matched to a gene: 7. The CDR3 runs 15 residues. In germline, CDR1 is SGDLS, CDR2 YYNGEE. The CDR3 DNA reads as TGTGCCAGCAGCGTAAATACAGGGGGGTTGGAGACCCAGTACTTC. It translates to CASSVNTGGLETQYF.

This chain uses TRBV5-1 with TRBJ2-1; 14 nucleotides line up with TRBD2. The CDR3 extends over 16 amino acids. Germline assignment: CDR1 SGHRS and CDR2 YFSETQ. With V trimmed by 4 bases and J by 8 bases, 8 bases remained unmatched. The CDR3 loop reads CASSDGLAGGRHEQFF. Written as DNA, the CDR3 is TGCGCCAGCAGCGACGGACTAGCGGGGGGTCGGCATGAGCAGTTCTTC.

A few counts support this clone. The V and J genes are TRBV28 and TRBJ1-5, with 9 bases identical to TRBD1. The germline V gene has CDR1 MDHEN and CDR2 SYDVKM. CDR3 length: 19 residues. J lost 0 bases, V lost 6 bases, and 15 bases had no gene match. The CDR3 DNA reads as TGTGCCAGCAGCCCCACCGGGACAGGGCCTGTCTATAGCAATCAGCCCCAGCATTTT. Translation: CASSPTGTGPVYSNQPQHF.

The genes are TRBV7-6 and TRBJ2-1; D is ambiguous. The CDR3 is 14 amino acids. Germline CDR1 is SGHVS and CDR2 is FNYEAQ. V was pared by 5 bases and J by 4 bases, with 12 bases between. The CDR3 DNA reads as TGTGCCAGCAGCGTTGGTGAGATATACAATGAGCAGTTCTTC. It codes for CASSVGEIYNEQFF.

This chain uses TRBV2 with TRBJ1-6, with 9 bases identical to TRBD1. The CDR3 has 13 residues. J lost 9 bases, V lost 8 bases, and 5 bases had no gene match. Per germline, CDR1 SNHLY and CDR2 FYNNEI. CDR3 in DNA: TGTGCCAGCTGGGACAGGGTTGGTTCACCCCTCCACTTT. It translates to CASWDRVGSPLHF.

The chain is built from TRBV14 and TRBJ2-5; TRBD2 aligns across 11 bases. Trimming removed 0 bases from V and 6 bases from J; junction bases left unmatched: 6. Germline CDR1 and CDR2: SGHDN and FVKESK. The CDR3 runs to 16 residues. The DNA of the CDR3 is TGTGCCAGCAGCCAAGAGGTTCGACTAGCGGGAAAGACCCAGTACTTC. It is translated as CASSQEVRLAGKTQYF.

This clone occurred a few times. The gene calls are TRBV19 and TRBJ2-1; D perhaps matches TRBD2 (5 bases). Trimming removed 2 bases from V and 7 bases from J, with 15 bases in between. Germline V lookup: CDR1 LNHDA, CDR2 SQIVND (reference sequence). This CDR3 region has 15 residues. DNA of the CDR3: TGTGCCAGTAGTATAACGCGGCAACCGGGGAATGAGCAGTTCTTC. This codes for CASSITRQPGNEQFF.

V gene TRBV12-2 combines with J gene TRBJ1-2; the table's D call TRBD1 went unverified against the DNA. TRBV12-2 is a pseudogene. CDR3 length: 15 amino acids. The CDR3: CASRLTGQGSDGYTF. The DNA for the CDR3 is TGTGCAAGTCGCTTAACGGGACAGGGATCTGACGGCTACACCTTC.

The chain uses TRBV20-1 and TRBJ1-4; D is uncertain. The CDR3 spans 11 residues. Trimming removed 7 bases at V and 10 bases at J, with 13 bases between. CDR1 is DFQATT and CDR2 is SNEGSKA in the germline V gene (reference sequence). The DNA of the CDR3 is TGCAGTGTTAGTGAGGGAGGAAAACTGTTTTTT. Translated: CSVSEGGKLFF.

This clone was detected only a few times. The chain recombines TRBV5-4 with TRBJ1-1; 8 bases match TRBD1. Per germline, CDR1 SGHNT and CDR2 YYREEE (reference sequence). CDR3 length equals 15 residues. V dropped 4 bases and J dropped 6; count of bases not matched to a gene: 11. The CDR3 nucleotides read TGTGCCAGCAGCGCAGGACAGGGTAGAAAGCCTGAAGCTTTCTTT. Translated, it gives CASSAGQGRKPEAFF.

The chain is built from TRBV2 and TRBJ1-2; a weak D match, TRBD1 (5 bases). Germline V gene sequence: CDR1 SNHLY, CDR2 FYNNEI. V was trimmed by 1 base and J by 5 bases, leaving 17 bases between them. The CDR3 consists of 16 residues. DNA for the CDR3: TGTGCCAGCAGTGAAGTCGGGGGATCCTCTCCATATGGCTACACCTTC. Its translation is CASSEVGGSSPYGYTF.

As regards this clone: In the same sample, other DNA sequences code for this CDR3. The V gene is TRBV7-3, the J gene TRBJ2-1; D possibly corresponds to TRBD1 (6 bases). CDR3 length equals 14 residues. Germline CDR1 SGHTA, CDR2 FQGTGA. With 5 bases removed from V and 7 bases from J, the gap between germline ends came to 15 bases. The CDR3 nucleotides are TGTGCCAGCAGCACCCTGACAGGAAGGAATGAGCAGTTCTTC. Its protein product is CASSTLTGRNEQFF.

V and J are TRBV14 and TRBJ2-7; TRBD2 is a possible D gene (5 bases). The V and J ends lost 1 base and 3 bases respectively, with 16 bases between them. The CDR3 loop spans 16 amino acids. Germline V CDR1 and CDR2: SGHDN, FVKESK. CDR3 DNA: TGTGCCAGCAGCCAAGCCAGTGGAGGAACATTCTACGAGCAGTACTTC. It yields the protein CASSQASGGTFYEQYF.

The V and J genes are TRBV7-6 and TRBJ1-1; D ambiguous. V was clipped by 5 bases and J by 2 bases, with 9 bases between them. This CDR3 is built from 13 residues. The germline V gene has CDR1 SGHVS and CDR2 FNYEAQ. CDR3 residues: CASSPTTNTEAFF. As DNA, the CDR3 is TGTGCCAGCAGCCCGACGACTAACACTGAAGCTTTCTTT. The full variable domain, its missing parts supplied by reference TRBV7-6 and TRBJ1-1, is GAGVSQSPRYKVTKRGQDVALRCDPISGHVSLYWYRQALGQGPEFLTYFNYEAQQDKSGLPNDRFSAERPEGSISTLTIQRTEQRDSAMYRCASSPTTNTEAFFGQGTRLTVV.

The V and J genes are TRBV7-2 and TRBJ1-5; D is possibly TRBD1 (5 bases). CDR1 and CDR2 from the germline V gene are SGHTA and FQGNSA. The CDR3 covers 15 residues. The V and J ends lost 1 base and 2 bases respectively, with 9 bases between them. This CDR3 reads CASSLGDSGNQPQHF. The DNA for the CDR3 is TGTGCCAGCAGCTTAGGCGACAGCGGCAATCAGCCCCAGCATTTT.

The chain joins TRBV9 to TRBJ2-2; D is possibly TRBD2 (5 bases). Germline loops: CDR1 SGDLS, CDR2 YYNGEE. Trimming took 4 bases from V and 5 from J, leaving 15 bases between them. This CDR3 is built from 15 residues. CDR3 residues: CASSPRTRGTGELFF. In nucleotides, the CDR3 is TGTGCCAGCAGCCCCCGGACCCGAGGGACCGGGGAGCTGTTTTTT.

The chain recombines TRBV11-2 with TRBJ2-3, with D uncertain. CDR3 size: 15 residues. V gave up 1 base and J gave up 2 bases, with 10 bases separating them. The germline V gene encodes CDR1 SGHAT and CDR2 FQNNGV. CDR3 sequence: CASSLGAVNTDTQYF. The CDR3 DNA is TGTGCCAGCAGCTTAGGGGCTGTGAACACAGATACGCAGTATTTT.

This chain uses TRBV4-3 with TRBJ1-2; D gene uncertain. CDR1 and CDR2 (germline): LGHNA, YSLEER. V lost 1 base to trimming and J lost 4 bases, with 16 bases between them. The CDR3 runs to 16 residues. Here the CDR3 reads CASSQVVRGGAYGYTF. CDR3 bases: TGCGCCAGCAGCCAAGTAGTCCGGGGAGGAGCCTATGGCTACACCTTC.

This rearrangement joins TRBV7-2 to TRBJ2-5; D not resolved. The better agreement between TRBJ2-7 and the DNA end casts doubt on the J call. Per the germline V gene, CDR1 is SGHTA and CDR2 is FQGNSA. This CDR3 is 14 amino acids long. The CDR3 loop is CASSLGVAGGEQYF. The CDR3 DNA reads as TGTGCCAGCAGCTTAGGGGTAGCCGGCGGCGAGCAGTACTTC.

The CDR3, as DNA: TGTGCCAGCAGTTACTCACAGAATCCCTCCTACGAGCAGTACTTC. Encoded protein: CASSYSQNPSYEQYF. The chain joins TRBV6-5 to TRBJ2-5; no clear D. The DNA end is a closer match to TRBJ2-7, so the J assignment may be wrong. Per the germline V gene, CDR1 is MNHEY and CDR2 is SVGAGI. This CDR3 is built from 15 residues.